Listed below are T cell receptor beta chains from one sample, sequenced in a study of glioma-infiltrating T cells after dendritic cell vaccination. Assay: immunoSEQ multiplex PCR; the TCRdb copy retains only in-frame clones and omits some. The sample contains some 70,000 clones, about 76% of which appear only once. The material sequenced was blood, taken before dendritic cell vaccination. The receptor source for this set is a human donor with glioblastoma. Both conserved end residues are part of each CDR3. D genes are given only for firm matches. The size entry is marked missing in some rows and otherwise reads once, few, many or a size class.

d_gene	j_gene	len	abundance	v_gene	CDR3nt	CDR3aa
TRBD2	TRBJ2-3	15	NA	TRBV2	TGTGCCAGCAGTGAACGTTCTAGCGGTACAGATACGCAGTATTTT	CASSERSSGTDTQYF
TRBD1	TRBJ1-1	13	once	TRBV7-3	TGTGCCAGCAGCTTTGGACAGGTCCCTGAAGCTTTCTTT	CASSFGQVPEAFF
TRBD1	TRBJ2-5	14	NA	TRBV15	TGTGCCACCAGCAAAGACAGGGCGGCGGAGACCCAGTACTTC	CATSKDRAAETQYF
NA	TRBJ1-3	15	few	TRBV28	TGTGCCAGCACCATGGGGGGGGACTCTGGAAACACCATATATTTT	CASTMGGDSGNTIYF
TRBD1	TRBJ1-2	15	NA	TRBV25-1	TGTGCCAGCAGTGGGACAGGCGGCATTAACTATGGCTACACCTTC	CASSGTGGINYGYTF
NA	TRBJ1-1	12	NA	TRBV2	TGTGCCAGCAGTATTGACAGGAATGAAGCTTTCTTT	CASSIDRNEAFF
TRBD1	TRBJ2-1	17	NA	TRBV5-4	TGTGCCAGCAGCTTGGGGGGGGGACAGGGCGGCTACAATGAGCAGTTCTTC	CASSLGGGQGGYNEQFF
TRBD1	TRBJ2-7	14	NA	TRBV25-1	TGTGCCAGCAGTGAATCGGGGACAGGCCACGAGCAGTACTTC	CASSESGTGHEQYF
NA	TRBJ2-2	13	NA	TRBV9	TGTGCCAGCAGCGTTTGGGCGACCGGGGAGCTGTTTTTT	CASSVWATGELFF
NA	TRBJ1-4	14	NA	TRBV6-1	TGTGCCAGCAGTGTCTCTGCAACTAATGAAAAACTGTTTTTT	CASSVSATNEKLFF
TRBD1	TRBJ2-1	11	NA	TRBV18	TGTGCCAGCTCCCCGGGGACAGGGGAGGTCTTC	CASSPGTGEVF
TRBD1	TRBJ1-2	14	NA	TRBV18	TGTGCCAGCTCACAAAATACAGGGGGCCATGGCTACACCTTC	CASSQNTGGHGYTF
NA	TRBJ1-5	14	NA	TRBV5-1	TGCGCCAGCAGCTTGGATCCGGGCAATCAGCCCCAGCATTTT	CASSLDPGNQPQHF
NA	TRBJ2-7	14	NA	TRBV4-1	TGCGCCAGCAGCCAAGGTCCAAGCACCTACGAGCAGTACTTC	CASSQGPSTYEQYF
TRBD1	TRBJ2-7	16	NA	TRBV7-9	TGTGCCAGCAGCTCGATAACAGGGGATGACGGCTACGAGCAGTACTTC	CASSSITGDDGYEQYF
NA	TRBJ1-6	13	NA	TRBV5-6	TGTGCCAGTAGCCTAACAGAGACCTCACCCCTCCACTTT	CASSLTETSPLHF
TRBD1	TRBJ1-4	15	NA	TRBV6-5	TGTGCCAGCAGTTGGTCCGGGACAGGGTTTGAAAAACTGTTTTTT	CASSWSGTGFEKLFF
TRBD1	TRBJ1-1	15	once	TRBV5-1	TGCGCCAGCAGCTTACTAGGGGGCAAGAACACTGAAGCTTTCTTT	CASSLLGGKNTEAFF
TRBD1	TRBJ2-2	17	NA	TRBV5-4	TGTGCCAGCAGCTTACCAAAACCAACCACAGGGGCCGGGGAGCTGTTTTTT	CASSLPKPTTGAGELFF
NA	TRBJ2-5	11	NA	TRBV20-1	TGCAGTCCGGGGCGGGGAGAGACCCAGTACTTC	CSPGRGETQYF
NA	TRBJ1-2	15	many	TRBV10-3	TGTGCCATCAGCAGAGACTTAAATTCAGGACTTGGCTACACCTTC	CAISRDLNSGLGYTF
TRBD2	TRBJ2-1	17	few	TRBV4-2	TGTGCCAGCAGCCAAGATGGGGAAGCGGGGGGCTACAATGAGCAGTTCTTC	CASSQDGEAGGYNEQFF
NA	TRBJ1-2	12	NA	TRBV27	TGTGCCAGCAGTCCCCTTGAGGGGGATCTCACCTTC	CASSPLEGDLTF
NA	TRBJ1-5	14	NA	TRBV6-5	TGTGCCAGCAGTTTTAGCCTTAGCAATCAGCCCCAGCATTTT	CASSFSLSNQPQHF
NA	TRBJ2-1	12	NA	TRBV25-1	TGTGCCAGCAGTGGCCAGGGTCCTGAGCAGTTCTTC	CASSGQGPEQFF
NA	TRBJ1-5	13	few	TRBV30	TGTGCAGGGACCCAGGGGACCGAGCAGCCCCAGCATTTT	CAGTQGTEQPQHF